The next 7 T cell receptor beta chains were all read from a single sample in a study of Graves' ophthalmopathy and Graves' hyperthyroidism. RNA transcripts provided the template for amplifying TCR beta CDR3 regions. Second-round multiplex PCR followed a first-round RT-PCR using HTBI primers. One entry per CDR3 protein results from TCRdb running MiXCR on the multiplex PCR reads. This table holds around 1,000,000 distinct CDR3 sequences, about 40% found once. The specimen was peripheral blood or thyroid tissue (not recorded which). These receptors were collected from an adult man with Graves' hyperthyroidism.

This clonotype was detected many times. V is TRBV29-1 and J is TRBJ2-7; maybe TRBD1 (5 bases). Trimming cost V 3 bases and J 0 bases, with 6 bases left between them. CDR1 and CDR2 (germline): SQVTM, ANQGSEA. This CDR3 has 12 residues. In DNA form, the CDR3 reads TGCAGCGTTGAGACAGTCTCCTACGAGCAGTACTTC. As protein: CSVETVSYEQYF.

Notes on this clonotype: A much larger clone lies one base from this, so it may be a read error. The chain is built from TRBV9 and TRBJ2-7, with 13 positions matching TRBD2. The CDR3 totals 15 residues. In germline, CDR1 is SGDLS, CDR2 YYNGEE. The CDR3 DNA reads TGTGCCAGCAGTTTAGGGGGACTAGCGGGGTACGAGCACTACTTC. Amino acid sequence: CASSLGGLAGYEHYF.

This clonotype occurred many times. The rearrangement links TRBV11-2 to TRBJ2-7; unclear D gene. Germline V gene sequence: CDR1 SGHAT, CDR2 FQNNGV. V was cut by 0 bases and J by 5 bases, with 14 bases left in between. The CDR3 runs 15 residues. The DNA of the CDR3 is TGTGCCAGCAGCTTAGATCTTTCGGAGCTCGACGAGCAGTACTTC. Protein sequence: CASSLDLSELDEQYF.

The V and J genes are TRBV6-6 and TRBJ1-1; D call uncertain. CDR1 and CDR2 (germline): MNHNY, SVGAGI (reference sequence). The CDR3 loop spans 16 amino acids. Trimming removed 0 bases at V and 0 bases at J, with 11 bases between. The CDR3 spells CASSYSRLLMNTEAFF. CDR3 in DNA: TGTGCCAGCAGTTACTCTCGATTACTGATGAACACTGAAGCTTTCTTT.

DNA for the CDR3: TGTGCCAGCAGCCCTCCCCCGACTAGCGGGGCGAACACCGGGGAGCTGTTTTTT. Translation: CASSPPPTSGANTGELFF. This chain connects TRBV7-7 to TRBJ2-2, with TRBD2 matching over 11 bases. The CDR3 spans 18 residues. Trimming removed 5 bases from V and 0 bases from J; junction bases left unmatched: 8. Germline CDR1 and CDR2: SSHAT and FNYEAQ (reference sequence). The full variable domain, with the rest looked up from reference TRBV7-7 and TRBJ2-2, is GAGVSQSPRYKVTKRGQDVTLRCDPISSHATLYWYQQALGQGPEFLTYFNYEAQPDKSGLPSDRFSAERPEGSISTLTIQRTEQRDSAMYRCASSPPPTSGANTGELFFGEGSRLTVL.

This clonotype was recorded at least ten times. The rearrangement joins TRBV2 to TRBJ2-7, with D tentatively TRBD2 (5 bases). The CDR3 covers 13 residues. The V and J ends lost 3 bases and 5 bases respectively, with 11 bases between them. Germline CDR1 is SNHLY and CDR2 is FYNNEI. CDR3 in amino acids: CASSEYSGNEQYF. In nucleotides, the CDR3 is TGTGCCAGCAGTGAGTACAGCGGTAACGAGCAGTACTTC. Supplemented by reference TRBV2 and TRBJ2-7, the full variable domain reads EPEVTQTPSHQVTQMGQEVILRCVPISNHLYFYWYRQILGQKVEFLVSFYNNEISEKSEIFDDQFSVERPDGSNFTLKIRSTKLEDSAMYFCASSEYSGNEQYFGPGTRLTVT.

This clonotype was observed many times. The J gene is TRBJ2-5, the V gene TRBV29-1; 7 bases agree with TRBD1. CDR1 is SQVTM, CDR2 ANQGSEA, per germline. The CDR3 totals 14 residues. After removal of 0 bases from V and 3 bases from J, the junction contained 4 bases not matched to a gene. The CDR3 reads CSVEEPGGEETQYF. CDR3 in DNA: TGCAGCGTTGAAGAACCAGGGGGTGAAGAGACCCAGTACTTC.